This T cell receptor beta chain was identified during a study of blood T cells in healthy people across ages. Study-wide results and caveats: Diversity was higher, and naive CD4+ cells more numerous, in long-lived donors than in aged donors.

Details on this clonotype: Its antigen remains unknown.

Healthy Caucasians from Russia aged roughly 6 to 95 served as donors. The extraction recovered at least 5.5 micrograms of total RNA per sample. A second about 6 to 11 cycle PCR used barcoded and J-beta primers. Each single sample gave us at least 2.5 million CDR3-containing paired-end reads. TCRdb processed the 5' RACE reads anew with MiXCR; each CDR3 protein has one entry. The data show some 1.5 million distinct CDR3 sequences, with 28% seen just once and 7.7% held by the top ten. The sequencing sample was made of blood. The sequence derives from a woman in her 30s in good health.

The CDR3 DNA reads TGTGCCAGCAGTTCATCCCCCCCGGGACTAGAGCAGTTCTTC. Translated: CASSSSPPGLEQFF. The gene calls are TRBV28 and TRBJ2-1; 7 positions agree with TRBD2. Trimming at V came to 4 bases and at J to 10 bases, leaving 10 bases not matched to a gene. Germline V gene sequence: CDR1 MDHEN, CDR2 SYDVKM. The CDR3 totals 14 residues.